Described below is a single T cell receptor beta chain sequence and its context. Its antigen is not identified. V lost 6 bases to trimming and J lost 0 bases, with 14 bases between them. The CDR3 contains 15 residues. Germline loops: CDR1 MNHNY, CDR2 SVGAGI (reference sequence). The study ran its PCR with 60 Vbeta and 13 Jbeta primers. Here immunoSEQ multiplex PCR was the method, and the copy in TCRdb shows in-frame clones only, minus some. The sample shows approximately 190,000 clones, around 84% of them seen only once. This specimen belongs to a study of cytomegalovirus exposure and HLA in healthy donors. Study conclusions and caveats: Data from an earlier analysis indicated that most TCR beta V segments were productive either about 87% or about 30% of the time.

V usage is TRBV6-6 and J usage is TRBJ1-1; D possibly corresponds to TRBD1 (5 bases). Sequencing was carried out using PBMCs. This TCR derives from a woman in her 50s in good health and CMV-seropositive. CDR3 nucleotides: TGTGCCAGCAGATCCTCCGCAGGGCTGAACACTGAAGCTTTCTTT. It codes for CASRSSAGLNTEAFF.